A selection of T cell receptor beta chains follows, all from one sample in a study of T cell changes during pregnancy in multiple sclerosis. The table came from immunoSEQ multiplex PCR; TCRdb's copy has only in-frame clones and leaves some out. The table lists more than 35,000 clones, 85% to 90% of them singletons, with 0.57% in the top ten. The sample here was CD4+ T cells from peripheral blood mononuclear cells, taken in the second trimester of pregnancy. These receptor sequences come from a female donor with multiple sclerosis, enrolled in a pregnancy study. The CDR3 runs from the conserved cysteine through the conserved F or W. D genes are given only for firm matches. Where a row states a size, it is once, few, many or the class of an expanded clone; other rows omit it.

j_gene | abundance | v_gene | len | d_gene | CDR3nt | CDR3aa
TRBJ2-4 | NA | TRBV18 | 15 | TRBD2 | TGTGCCAGCTCACGAGTAGCGGGAGCCGAAAACATTCAGTACTTC | CASSRVAGAENIQYF
TRBJ2-7 | NA | TRBV9 | 14 | TRBD2 | TGTGCCAGCAGCGTTCTAGCGGGAGGCTACGAGCAGTACTTC | CASSVLAGGYEQYF
TRBJ2-7 | NA | TRBV7-2 | 15 | TRBD1 | TGTGCCAGCAGCCCAGGGGGGACAGGGGCTTACGAGCAGTACTTC | CASSPGGTGAYEQYF
TRBJ1-2 | NA | TRBV18 | 14 | TRBD1 | TGTGCCAGCTCACTCATCATGGGACAGGATGGCTACACCTTC | CASSLIMGQDGYTF
TRBJ2-3 | NA | TRBV7-2 | 16 | TRBD1 | TGTGCCAGCAGCCCCCAGACAGGGCTTCGCACAGATACGCAGTATTTT | CASSPQTGLRTDTQYF
TRBJ1-2 | NA | TRBV9 | 16 | NA | TGTGCCAGCAGCCCAAGGGGCGTGGGGGCCAGCTATGGCTACACCTTC | CASSPRGVGASYGYTF
TRBJ2-3 | NA | TRBV7-9 | 15 | NA | TGTGCCAGCAGCTTAGTTCCAGGGAGCACAGATACGCAGTATTTT | CASSLVPGSTDTQYF
TRBJ2-5 | NA | TRBV27 | 14 | TRBD1 | TGTGCCAGCAGTATAAAGACAGGGGGGGAGACCCAGTACTTC | CASSIKTGGETQYF
TRBJ2-6 | NA | TRBV28 | 18 | TRBD1 | TGTGCCAGCAGTGGCAGGGGGCGCATTTTCTCTGGGGCCAACGTCCTGACTTTC | CASSGRGRIFSGANVLTF
TRBJ1-1 | few | TRBV30 | 13 | NA | TGTGCCTGGACGGGGGGGCGGGTCACTGAAGCTTTCTTT | CAWTGGRVTEAFF
TRBJ2-4 | NA | TRBV5-1 | 15 | TRBD1 | TGCGCCAGCAGTTTTACACAGGGGGCCCCGAACATTCAGTACTTC | CASSFTQGAPNIQYF
TRBJ2-1 | NA | TRBV9 | 16 | NA | TGTGCCAGCAGCGTAGGGGGGACTGCCCCCTTCGATGAGCAGTTCTTC | CASSVGGTAPFDEQFF
TRBJ1-5 | NA | TRBV6-1 | 15 | NA | TGTGCCAGCACCATCGGAGGGGCAGAAAATCAGCCCCAGCATTTT | CASTIGGAENQPQHF
TRBJ2-7 | NA | TRBV2 | 15 | TRBD1 | TGTGCCAGCAGTGAAGGGACAGGGAGAGGCGACGAGCAGTACTTC | CASSEGTGRGDEQYF
TRBJ1-5 | NA | TRBV2 | 15 | NA | TGTGCCAGCAGTGAGGGTTCGAGGAAGGGGCAGCCCCAGCATTTT | CASSEGSRKGQPQHF
TRBJ1-2 | NA | TRBV5-4 | 15 | NA | TGTGCCAGCAGCCGCCCTCGGGGGAGTAACTATGGCTACACCTTC | CASSRPRGSNYGYTF
TRBJ2-5 | NA | TRBV9 | 10 | NA | TGTGCCAGTGGCGGAGAGACCCAGTACTTC | CASGGETQYF
TRBJ2-1 | NA | TRBV5-8 | 15 | TRBD2 | TGTGCCAGCAGCCCACTAGCGGGAGTATATAATGAGCAGTTCTTC | CASSPLAGVYNEQFF
TRBJ2-5 | NA | TRBV5-4 | 15 | TRBD1 | TGTGCCAGCAGCGTTCCCGGGACAGGGCAGGAGACCCAGTACTTC | CASSVPGTGQETQYF
TRBJ2-3 | once | TRBV5-4 | 15 | TRBD2 | TGTGCCAGCAGCTACCTAGCGGGATCAACTGATACGCAGTATTTT | CASSYLAGSTDTQYF
TRBJ2-5 | NA | TRBV4-3 | 18 | TRBD2 | TGCGCCAGCAGCCAAGATCTAGTTCTAGCGGGAGGGGGAGAGACCCAGTACTTC | CASSQDLVLAGGGETQYF
TRBJ2-1 | NA | TRBV6-1 | 11 | NA | TGTGCCAGCAGTGTAACAGGGATGACGTTCTTC | CASSVTGMTFF